This T cell receptor (beta chain) was identified in a study of blood T cell repertoires in COVID-19. Study overall: Researchers got acute and convalescent COVID-19 samples from the United States, Italy and Spain.

Recruitment covered about two dozen US areas and drew participants whose ages spanned roughly 18 to 100 years. The study assigned cohorts using participant-reported clinical history. CDR3 size: 14 residues. J was trimmed by 6 bases and V by 6 bases; bases with no gene match: 4. Germline loops: CDR1 MGHDK, CDR2 SYGVNS. Per the authors' pipeline: Scientists estimated how many nucleated cells there were by amplifying reference gene primers. Clones were sequenced by immunoSEQ multiplex PCR, and TCRdb holds only the in-frame ones, with some missing. Clonal size and the V and J genes are those of that table, whereas D and trimming came from the DNA. The sample includes about 180,000 clones, roughly 88% of them seen just once.

This sequence joins TRBV25-1 and TRBJ2-2, with 10 bases fitting TRBD1. This receptor was taken from a man aged 45-65 years who had recovered from COVID-19. The sequenced material came from PBMCs or T cells enriched from blood (not recorded which). CDR3 sequence (DNA): TGTGCCAGCAGAGGACAGGGGGGTGCCGGGGAGCTGTTTTTT. This codes for CASRGQGGAGELFF. The full variable domain, in which reference TRBV25-1 and TRBJ2-2 provide the parts outside the CDR3, is EADIYQTPRYLVIGTGKKITLECSQTMGHDKMYWYQQDPGMELHLIHYSYGVNSTEKGDLSSESTVSRIRTEHFPLTLESARPSHTSQYLCASRGQGGAGELFFGEGSRLTVL.